The TCR beta chain described here comes from a study of CD8 T cells in Susac syndrome. It was with random hexamers that roughly 0.45 to 1 ug RNA was reverse transcribed. Coverage of TCR beta CDR3 amplification by immunoSEQ multiplex PCR extended to 54 Vbeta and 13 Jbeta. TCRdb itself ran the immunoSEQ multiplex PCR reads through MiXCR, one entry per CDR3 protein. This table has 75,000 to 80,000 distinct CDR3 sequences, approximately 94% appearing once. Germline CDR1 reads GTSNPN; CDR2 reads SVGIG (reference sequence). With 3 bases removed from V and 0 bases from J, the gap between germline ends came to 8 bases. The CDR3 consists of 13 residues. In Susac syndrome patients, recently defined diagnostic criteria for definite or probable disease were met.

The sequence came from a human donor with Susac syndrome. This chain joins TRBV30 and TRBJ1-1; D is unresolved. The sequenced sample was CD8+ T cells from PBMCs. The CDR3 is CAWSLIMNTEAFF. CDR3 bases: TGTGCCTGGAGCCTCATAATGAACACTGAAGCTTTCTTT.